This record covers a single T cell receptor beta chain. The antigen is undetermined. The sample comes from a study of long-term antiretroviral therapy in people with HIV. Study-wide results and caveats: It was not possible to obtain data on ART adherence, viral resistance or therapy changes. Diversity remained lower than transplant donor controls, even though it increased after ART.

Researchers ran immunoSEQ v3.0 at survey level. Per sample, sequencing targeted roughly 35,000-55,000 T-cell genomes. Data came from immunoSEQ multiplex PCR; TCRdb stores just in-frame clones and leaves some out. The profile covers 15,000 to 20,000 clones, with roughly 80% appearing a single time and about 10% taken by the ten largest. Each donor had at least one pre-ART and at least two post-ART PBMC samples. The CDR3 runs to 15 residues. V lost 3 bases to trimming and J lost 4 bases, with 13 bases between them. Germline V gene lookup returns CDR1 LNHDA and CDR2 SQIVND (reference sequence). V usage is TRBV19 and J usage is TRBJ2-1, with D possibly being TRBD1 (5 bases). The source is a woman in her thirties or forties with HIV. Sequenced material: unsorted PBMCs, taken 2.3 years after starting antiretroviral therapy. The CDR3 nucleotides read TGTGCCAGTAGTATCTCGGACACGGAGTACAATGAGCAGTTCTTC. It specifies CASSISDTEYNEQFF.